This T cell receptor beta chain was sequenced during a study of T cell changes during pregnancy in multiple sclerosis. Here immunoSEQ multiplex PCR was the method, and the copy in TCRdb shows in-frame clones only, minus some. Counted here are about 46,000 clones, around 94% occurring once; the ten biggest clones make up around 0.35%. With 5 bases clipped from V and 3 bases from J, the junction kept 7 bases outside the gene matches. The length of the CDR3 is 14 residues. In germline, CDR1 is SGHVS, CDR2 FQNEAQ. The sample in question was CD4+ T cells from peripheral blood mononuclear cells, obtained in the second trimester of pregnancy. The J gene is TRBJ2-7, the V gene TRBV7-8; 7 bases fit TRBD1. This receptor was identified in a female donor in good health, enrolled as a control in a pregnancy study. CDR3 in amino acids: CASSPQTGSYEQYF. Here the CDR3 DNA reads TGTGCCAGCAGCCCTCAGACAGGGAGCTACGAGCAGTACTTC.